A selection of T cell receptor beta chains follows, all from one sample in a study of blood T cell repertoires in COVID-19. Assay: immunoSEQ multiplex PCR; the TCRdb copy retains only in-frame clones and omits some. The repertoire holds hundreds of thousands of clones, with about 87% as singletons. Sequencing was carried out using PBMCs or T cells enriched from blood (not recorded which). These receptor sequences come from a woman in her twenties or thirties with acute COVID-19. Each CDR3 is given with its conserved first and last residue. The D gene is left open where the match is weak. Size is omitted from some rows. Given values are once, few, many or a class for expanded clones.

j_call clone_size v_call d_call cdr3_nt cdr3_aa
TRBJ1-2 NA TRBV9 NA TGTGCCAGCAGCGTATCGGGGAGTGGCTACACCTTC CASSVSGSGYTF
TRBJ2-3 NA TRBV7-9 NA TGTGCCAGCAGCACCATAACAGGATACCTCACAGATACGCAGTATTTT CASSTITGYLTDTQYF
TRBJ2-5 NA TRBV6-5 NA TGTGCCAGCATTCCCATGCGGGGTCGGGAGACCCAGTACTTC CASIPMRGRETQYF
TRBJ2-1 NA TRBV4-1 NA TGCGCCAGCAGCCAACCGCTAGATGAGCAGTTCTTC CASSQPLDEQFF
TRBJ2-5 NA TRBV3-1/TRBV3-2 NA TGTGCCAGCAGCCAGGGCGTCCCCGAGACCCAGTACTTC CASSQGVPETQYF
TRBJ1-2 few TRBV20-1 NA TGCAGTGCGCTAGCTGGGCATGGCTACACCTTC CSALAGHGYTF
TRBJ2-7 NA TRBV4-1 TRBD2 TGCGCCAGCAGCCAAGCTAGGACTAGCGGGGTCTACGAGCAGTACTTC CASSQARTSGVYEQYF
TRBJ2-7 NA TRBV7-9 NA TGTGCCAGCAGCTCCCAGACAGGGAGGTACGAGCAGTACTTC CASSSQTGRYEQYF
TRBJ2-2 NA TRBV12-5 NA TGTGCTAGTGGTTTGCAGGGGCCGAACACCGGGGAGCTGTTTTTT CASGLQGPNTGELFF
TRBJ2-3 NA TRBV2 TRBD1 TGTGCCAGCAGTGAAGCACAAGGGACAGGGTCAGATACGCAGTATTTT CASSEAQGTGSDTQYF
TRBJ1-1 once TRBV5-5 NA TGTGCCAGCAGCTTGGGACCAGGGGTTACGAACACTGAAGCTTTCTTT CASSLGPGVTNTEAFF
TRBJ2-3 NA TRBV5-4 TRBD2 TGTGCCAGCAGCTTGGAACTAGCGGGGGGCCTCACAGATACGCAGTATTTT CASSLELAGGLTDTQYF
TRBJ2-5 NA TRBV6-5 TRBD1 TGTGCCAGCAGTTCCTGGACAGGGACGGAAGAGACCCAGTACTTC CASSSWTGTEETQYF
TRBJ1-2 many TRBV28 NA TGTGCCAGCATAGAGGCCGTGGCGAACTATGGCTACACCTTC CASIEAVANYGYTF
TRBJ1-2 NA TRBV5-1 NA TGCGCCAGCAGCCAGGGGCTAAACTATGGCTACACCTTC CASSQGLNYGYTF
TRBJ2-2 NA TRBV4-2 TRBD2 TGTGCCAGCAGCCAAGCGGTCCTAGCGGGATCCGCCGGGGAGCTGTTTTTT CASSQAVLAGSAGELFF
TRBJ2-6 NA TRBV3-1/TRBV3-2 NA TGTGCTAGCAGCCAGCGGGTTTCTGGGGCCAACGTCCTGACTTTC CASSQRVSGANVLTF
TRBJ1-2 NA TRBV7-9 NA TGTGCCAGCAGCTTAATCCAGGGGCCGGACTATGGCTACACCTTC CASSLIQGPDYGYTF
TRBJ2-1 NA TRBV10-1 NA TGCGCCAGCAGTGAGTCGTCGCGGGGGCCCGAGAGCTCCTACAATGAGCAGTTCTTC CASSESSRGPESSYNEQFF
TRBJ1-1 NA TRBV5-6 TRBD1 TGTGCCAGCAGCTGGGGGACAGGTTGGAACACTGAAGCTTTCTTT CASSWGTGWNTEAFF